Below, 16 T cell receptor beta chains from the same sample are listed, as sequenced in a study of T and B cells in COVID-19 patients. BIOMED2 TRB-A/B primer pools were used in multiplex TRB PCR. Using its own MiXCR run on the multiplex PCR reads, TCRdb lists one record per CDR3 protein. The table has 4,000 to 6,000 distinct CDR3 sequences, 25% to 30% seen once; the top ten hold roughly 5.9%. Blood genomic DNA input for TRB amplification was 250-500 ng. The sequenced sample consisted of blood. The origin of the receptors is a human donor with active COVID-19.

This clonotype was seen once. The rearrangement joins TRBV20-1 to TRBJ1-2; the match to TRBD1 covers 8 bases. Germline V gene lookup returns CDR1 DFQATT and CDR2 SNEGSKA (reference sequence). V lost 6 bases, J lost 8 bases, and 17 bases stayed unmatched. The CDR3 is 15 amino acids. CDR3 DNA: TGCAGTGCCCCTGGACAGGGAAGAGCAGTGGGGGGCTACACCTTC. Amino acid sequence: CSAPGQGRAVGGYTF.

The chain has TRBV6-1 and TRBJ2-7; D is perhaps TRBD1 or TRBD2 (7 bases each). The CDR3 has 16 amino acids. The V and J ends lost 6 bases and 2 bases respectively, with 20 bases between them. Germline assignment: CDR1 MNHNS and CDR2 SASEGT. CDR3: CASSGGTANRPYEQYF. The CDR3 nucleotides read TGTGCCAGCAGCGGGGGGACAGCTAACCGTCCCTACGAGCAGTACTTC.

The chain recombines TRBV10-3 with TRBJ1-1; 11 positions match TRBD1. The CDR3 extends over 13 amino acids. The germline gives CDR1 ENHRY, CDR2 SYGVKD. With V trimmed by 8 bases and J by 4 bases, 3 bases remained unmatched. CDR3 in amino acids: CAIGQGASTEAFF. CDR3 bases: TGTGCCATCGGACAGGGGGCCTCCACTGAAGCTTTCTTT.

This clonotype was detected a few times. The chain recombines TRBV20-1 with TRBJ2-1; D perhaps matches TRBD2 (6 bases). The germline CDR1 and CDR2 sequences are DFQATT and SNEGSKA (reference sequence). V dropped 2 bases and J dropped 4 bases, with 18 bases sitting between them. This CDR3 is 16 amino acids long. The CDR3 DNA reads TGCAGTGCTAGAATCGGTCCCGGGGGATCTTACAATGAGCAGTTCTTC. Translation gives CSARIGPGGSYNEQFF.

This clonotype is medium-sized within its sample. The chain links TRBV6-5 to TRBJ1-2; unclear D gene. This CDR3 spans 13 amino acids. The germline V gene encodes CDR1 MNHEY and CDR2 SVGAGI. V gave up 10 bases and J gave up 7 bases, with 19 bases separating them. The CDR3 sequence is CATEAGIKGGYTF. DNA of the CDR3: TGTGCCACCGAGGCCGGTATCAAAGGTGGCTACACCTTC.

This clonotype was seen a few times. The chain links TRBV4-2 to TRBJ2-3, with D unresolved. Germline CDR1 reads LGHNA; CDR2 reads YNFKEQ. CDR3 length: 15 amino acids. V was clipped by 0 bases and J by 2 bases, with 9 bases between them. The CDR3 nucleotides are TGTGCCAGCAGCCAAGATAGGCGCATCACAGATACGCAGTATTTT. This sequence encodes CASSQDRRITDTQYF.

This clonotype was counted a few times. The genes are TRBV5-1 and TRBJ1-6; 10 bases are shared with TRBD1. V shed 2 bases, J shed 6 bases, and the junction held 2 bases outside the gene matches. The germline CDR1 and CDR2 sequences are SGHRS and YFSETQ. The CDR3 length is 15 residues. The DNA for the CDR3 is TGCGCCAGCAGCTTTGGGACAGGGGTTAATTCACCCCTCCACTTT. This gives the protein CASSFGTGVNSPLHF.

This clonotype is medium-sized (0.01 to 0.1%) by share. The chain has TRBV19 and TRBJ1-3, with 7 bases that match TRBD1. The CDR3 spans 16 residues. The junction had 10 bases not matched to a gene; V was cut back by 4 bases and J by 4 bases. Germline V gene data show CDR1 as LNHDA and CDR2 as SQIVND (reference sequence). In nucleotides, the CDR3 is TGTGCCAGTAGTACACCAGGACAGGCGAGGGGAAACACCATATATTTT. This gives the protein CASSTPGQARGNTIYF.

This chain uses TRBV5-6 with TRBJ1-2; TRBD1 agrees at 7 bases. This CDR3 is built from 15 residues. Germline CDR1 and CDR2: SGHDT and YYEEEE. V shed 2 bases, J shed 1 base, and the junction held 5 bases outside the gene matches. CDR3 DNA: TGTGCCAGCAGCTTAGCGGCAGGGGGTAACTATGGCTACACCTTC. It encodes CASSLAAGGNYGYTF.

Concerning this clonotype itself: A much larger clone is a single base away; this may be a read error. V gene TRBV6-5 combines with J gene TRBJ2-5, with D unresolved. This CDR3 is 14 amino acids long. V shed 6 bases and J shed 1 base, with 12 bases lying between them. Germline CDR1 and CDR2: MNHEY and SVGAGI. The CDR3 is CASSRRVSQETQYF. The CDR3, as DNA: TGTGCCAGCAGCCGACGGGTGAGCCAAGAGACCCAGTACTTC.

Within the sample, this clonotype is medium-sized. The chain joins TRBV15 to TRBJ1-1; D gene uncertain. Germline V gene data show CDR1 as LNHNV and CDR2 as YYDKDF (reference sequence). This CDR3 comprises 13 residues. The V end lost 0 bases, the J end lost 6 bases, and 8 bases lay between the germline ends. The CDR3 sequence is CATSRDLSPEAFF. The DNA of the CDR3 is TGTGCCACCAGCAGAGATCTGTCCCCTGAAGCTTTCTTT. Full variable domain (remainder filled in from reference TRBV15 and TRBJ1-1): DAMVIQNPRYQVTQFGKPVTLSCSQTLNHNVMYWYQQKSSQAPKLLFHYYDKDFNNEADTPDNFQSRRPNTSFCFLDIRSPGLGDTAMYLCATSRDLSPEAFFGQGTRLTVV.

In its sample, this clonotype ranks as medium-sized. This chain uses TRBV19 with TRBJ1-4; D gene ambiguous. V was clipped by 3 bases and J by 10 bases, with 15 bases between them. The CDR3 consists of 14 residues. Germline V gene sequence: CDR1 LNHDA, CDR2 SQIVND (reference sequence). This chain's CDR3 is CASSIYVVGSKLFF. The CDR3 bases are TGTGCCAGTAGTATTTACGTGGTCGGGTCAAAACTGTTTTTT.

The chain couples TRBV13 to TRBJ1-5; no firm D call. Germline V lookup: CDR1 PRHDT, CDR2 FYEKMQ (reference sequence). The CDR3 covers 14 residues. With 6 bases removed from V and 2 bases from J, the gap between germline ends came to 11 bases. CDR3 sequence (DNA): TGTGCCAGCAGAGACGGTAGGGGCAATCAGCCCCAGCATTTT. This encodes CASRDGRGNQPQHF.

Turning to this clonotype: A much bigger clone sits one base away, suggesting this may be a read error. The J gene is TRBJ2-1, the V gene TRBV27; tentatively, D is TRBD2 (6 bases). The CDR3 runs 12 residues. Germline CDR1 MNHEY, CDR2 SMNVEV (reference sequence). Trimming cost V 2 bases and J 10 bases, with 9 bases left between them. As DNA, the CDR3 is TGTGCCAGCAGTTTAAACGGGGGAGAGCAGTTCTTC. The encoded protein is CASSLNGGEQFF.

This sequence joins TRBV5-4 and TRBJ2-7; TRBD1 aligns across 8 bases. V trimming: 3 bases; J trimming: 4 bases; junction bases outside the gene matches: 9. In germline, CDR1 is SGHNT, CDR2 YYREEE (reference sequence). The CDR3 contains 15 residues. CDR3 residues: CASSSGRDRLYEQYF. Here the CDR3 DNA reads TGTGCCAGCAGCTCGGGCCGGGACAGGTTATACGAGCAGTACTTC.

Relative to its sample, this clonotype is medium-sized. The chain recombines TRBV18 with TRBJ2-1; D not resolved. Germline V gives CDR1 KGHSH, CDR2 LQKENI. CDR3 size: 13 residues. The V and J ends lost 2 bases and 6 bases respectively, with 8 bases between them. The CDR3 sequence is CASSPKLGNEQFF. The CDR3 nucleotides are TGTGCCAGCTCACCAAAACTGGGCAATGAGCAGTTCTTC.